This section outlines one T cell receptor beta chain sequence together with its context. Its specific antigen is unknown. There are no base qualities to consult, and no much larger clone falls within one base. The sample belongs to a study of CD4 T cells in relation to SARS-CoV-2 and coronaviruses (dated by TCRdb to 2020 to 2023). With regard to the full study: The ViraFEST assay cultured PBMCs with antigen for under 13 days, then sequenced TCR beta CDR3s to find antigen-specific clonal expansions. An HIV-1 Nef peptide pool or a culture without peptide was used as the negative reference condition. Shared crossreactive spike epitopes were mapped to their HLA restriction using patient-derived lymphoblastoid cell lines. Memory CD4+ T cell crossreactivity between SARS-CoV-2 and common cold coronavirus spike proteins was assessed at the TCR clonotype level in the study. The Adaptive Biotechnologies TCR-sequencing kit was used to sequence samples from a few pre-COVID donors and the naive versus memory experiments, whereas other data were Illumina-based. A different TCR-beta assay, based on Illumina, was used to sequence expansion assays from other donors in the study. General study outcomes and caveats: Crossreactivity analysis centred on spike protein, so crossreactivity against other viral proteins was not assessed. No donor contributed both pre-pandemic and post-infection samples, which limited tracing the source of pre-existing responses. Significantly weaker SARS-CoV-2-driven expansion was shown by crossreactive clones than by monoreactive clones, consistent with antigenic imprinting. In about two thirds of donors, memory CD4+ clonotypes turned up that crossrecognized SARS-CoV-2 and at least one common cold coronavirus spike. The study was limited by small numbers of patients and tested TCRs.

CDR1 and CDR2 (SGHDT, YYEEEE) derive from the germline V gene. From its cysteine to its phenylalanine, the CDR3 spans 14 amino acids. The entry retains the CDR3 DNA only, 42 bases that are in frame from base 1. V lost 3 bases and J lost 8 bases; the stretch between them is 14 bases long. The library was obtained by the immunoSEQ multiplex PCR assay. The paper's processing steps were these. Preprocessing removed nonproductive sequences and CDR3s not starting with C, not ending with F or W, or shorter than 7 amino acids. Antigen-specific clonotypes were called with the MANAFEST web app, based on expansion relative to reference and other culture wells. To be counted as positive, a clone had to show significant expansion compared with the reference culture, at an FDR below 0.05, in 2 of 3 replicate wells. Positive clones also required significant expansion versus all other tandem wells and an odds ratio above 5. After three terminal residues were trimmed from each end, CDR3 homology was quantified as pairwise Levenshtein distance using the stringdist R package. What TCRdb holds here is the immuneACCESS table cut down to in-frame rearrangements. Part of the clones is not present; checked against another copy, under half of the missing clones reflect an unresolved V gene, and the others are unexplained. V and J calls and clone size are given by that table; D and trimming were obtained from the DNA. The sample table lists tens of thousands of clones, 75% to 85% of them with a count of one. The ten top clones hold 21% of the sample.

CD4+ T cells from unexposed donors were collected before the COVID-19 pandemic (2011-2018). After about 9 days of culture, CD4+ T cells were isolated with the EasySep CD4+ T cell isolation kit. As cell numbers permitted, CD4+ T cells from unexposed donors were tested for reactivity to SARS-CoV-2 S and N and to four common cold coronavirus spike pools. PBMCs were cultured at some 2 million per well in IMDM supplemented with around 5.3% human AB serum and about 9 IU/ml IL-2. Half of the culture medium was replaced with fresh IL-2-containing medium on days 3 and 7. Each peptide culture condition was generally run in triplicate replicate wells. The leukapheresis product for the unexposed donors was obtained through commercial purchase. Ficoll-Paque PLUS gradient centrifugation was used to isolate PBMCs from either whole blood or leukapheresis product. PBMCs were either cryopreserved at -140°C or used fresh in the expansion assay. The QIAamp Micro DNA Kit was used to extract genomic DNA from the CD4+ T cells.

Sequencing used CD4+ T cells from PBMCs, cultured in vitro. The receptor was isolated from a human donor in good health. The rearranged segments are TRBV5-6 and TRBJ1-4, with no confident D gene call. The nucleotides are TGTGCCAGCAGCTCACTAGACTGGGAGGAAAAACTGTTTTTT. This translates into CASSSLDWEEKLFF.